Sequencing of this T cell receptor beta chain was carried out in a study of a mutant IDH1 vaccine in newly diagnosed glioma. Noted time point: baseline, week 1 (first vaccination visit). Sample treatment: pre-vaccination baseline after standard-of-care therapy. The CDR3 runs 15 residues. V was trimmed by 4 bases and J by 6 bases, leaving 16 bases between them. Per germline, CDR1 SGHNT and CDR2 YYREEE (reference sequence). TCRdb's copy holds only in-frame clones and misses some; the assay was immunoSEQ multiplex PCR. This sample has 55,000 to 70,000 clones, with more than 65% found just once. This chain uses TRBV5-4 with TRBJ1-4; a weak D match, TRBD1 (5 bases). Material: PBMCs, obtained from a glioma patient treated with radiotherapy, temozolomide or both. The receptor's source is a man aged 45-60 years with glioma. The CDR3 region has the DNA TGTGCCAGCAGCCCCGGTGCAGGGACGGATGAAAAACTGTTTTTT. This gives the protein CASSPGAGTDEKLFF.